This is a list of T cell receptor beta chains from one sample in a study of blood T cell repertoires in COVID-19. Sequencing used immunoSEQ multiplex PCR; TCRdb keeps in-frame clones, though not all of them. This table holds approximately 64,000 clones, 85% to 90% found once. Sample: PBMCs or T cells enriched from blood (not recorded which). The receptors were sampled from a woman aged 40 to 50 who had recovered from COVID-19. The CDR3 runs from the conserved cysteine through the conserved F or W. Each record gives: V gene, J gene, clone size, D gene, CDR3 length, CDR3 DNA, CDR3 protein. D genes are given only for firm matches. Only part of the rows carry a size: once, few, many, or a class if the clone is expanded.

V gene: TRBV5-1
J gene: TRBJ2-5
clone size: NA
D gene: TRBD2
CDR3 length: 16
CDR3 DNA: TGCGCCAGCAGGATCGGAGCGGGGGGGCCGGAAAAGACCCAGTACTTC
CDR3 protein: CASRIGAGGPEKTQYF

V gene: TRBV6-5
J gene: TRBJ2-3
clone size: once
D gene: NA
CDR3 length: 15
CDR3 DNA: TGTGCCAGCAGCGCCATTGGGGGGACCACAGATACGCAGTATTTT
CDR3 protein: CASSAIGGTTDTQYF

V gene: TRBV5-8
J gene: TRBJ1-6
clone size: few
D gene: NA
CDR3 length: 14
CDR3 DNA: TGTGCCAGCAGGCGGGACGTCGGGAGTTCACCCCTCCACTTT
CDR3 protein: CASRRDVGSSPLHF

V gene: TRBV6-5
J gene: TRBJ2-5
clone size: once
D gene: TRBD1
CDR3 length: 14
CDR3 DNA: TGTGCCAGCAGAACTACAGGGGGCAGGGAGACCCAGTACTTC
CDR3 protein: CASRTTGGRETQYF

V gene: TRBV4-2
J gene: TRBJ1-1
clone size: few
D gene: NA
CDR3 length: 17
CDR3 DNA: TGTGCCAGCAGCCAAGATAGTCTCAACAGAGAGAACACTGAAGCTTTCTTT
CDR3 protein: CASSQDSLNRENTEAFF

V gene: TRBV6-5
J gene: TRBJ2-4
clone size: NA
D gene: NA
CDR3 length: 14
CDR3 DNA: TGTGCCAGCAGTTACTCGGGAGTGGAAAACATTCAGTACTTC
CDR3 protein: CASSYSGVENIQYF

V gene: TRBV10-1
J gene: TRBJ1-2
clone size: NA
D gene: NA
CDR3 length: 14
CDR3 DNA: TGCGCCAGGCCTGGCCGATTAGCACTCTATGGCTACACCTTC
CDR3 protein: CARPGRLALYGYTF

V gene: TRBV28
J gene: TRBJ2-5
clone size: NA
D gene: NA
CDR3 length: 15
CDR3 DNA: TGTGCCAGCAGTCGCCCCACCGGGAATCAAGAGACCCAGTACTTC
CDR3 protein: CASSRPTGNQETQYF

V gene: TRBV15
J gene: TRBJ2-3
clone size: NA
D gene: NA
CDR3 length: 18
CDR3 DNA: TGTGCCACCAGCAGAGATCGGATAGGGGGACCTGGCACAGATACGCAGTATTTT
CDR3 protein: CATSRDRIGGPGTDTQYF

V gene: TRBV19
J gene: TRBJ2-7
clone size: NA
D gene: TRBD1
CDR3 length: 17
CDR3 DNA: TGTGCCAGTAGTCGCGGAAGCATTCGGACAGGGGCCTACGAGCAGTACTTC
CDR3 protein: CASSRGSIRTGAYEQYF

V gene: TRBV7-8
J gene: TRBJ1-3
clone size: NA
D gene: NA
CDR3 length: 17
CDR3 DNA: TGTGCCAGCAGCCGTAGCCTACATGCAGACTCTGGAAACACCATATATTTT
CDR3 protein: CASSRSLHADSGNTIYF

V gene: TRBV7-9
J gene: TRBJ2-3
clone size: NA
D gene: NA
CDR3 length: 13
CDR3 DNA: TGTGCCAGCAGCTTGCCTCCGAGAGATACGCAGTATTTT
CDR3 protein: CASSLPPRDTQYF

V gene: TRBV3-1/TRBV3-2
J gene: TRBJ2-1
clone size: NA
D gene: NA
CDR3 length: 16
CDR3 DNA: TGTGCCAGCAGCCAAGCGACAGACTCGTACTACAATGAGCAGTTCTTC
CDR3 protein: CASSQATDSYYNEQFF

V gene: TRBV5-6
J gene: TRBJ2-7
clone size: NA
D gene: TRBD2
CDR3 length: 15
CDR3 DNA: TGTGCCAGCAGAGTAGGTGGCGGGGGGGCCTACGAGCAGTACTTC
CDR3 protein: CASRVGGGGAYEQYF

V gene: TRBV5-6
J gene: TRBJ2-7
clone size: NA
D gene: NA
CDR3 length: 16
CDR3 DNA: TGTGCCAGCAGCTCACTTCGTGCCTCCTACGAGGCCGAGCAGTACTTC
CDR3 protein: CASSSLRASYEAEQYF

V gene: TRBV10-3
J gene: TRBJ2-7
clone size: NA
D gene: TRBD1
CDR3 length: 13
CDR3 DNA: TGTGCCATCGGGACAGGGGGTAGGTACGAGCAGTACTTC
CDR3 protein: CAIGTGGRYEQYF

V gene: TRBV6-2/TRBV6-3
J gene: TRBJ2-3
clone size: NA
D gene: TRBD2
CDR3 length: 15
CDR3 DNA: TGTGCCAGCAGCTGGACTAGCGTGGACACAGATACGCAGTATTTT
CDR3 protein: CASSWTSVDTDTQYF

V gene: TRBV20-1
J gene: TRBJ2-3
clone size: few
D gene: NA
CDR3 length: 13
CDR3 DNA: TGCAGTGCTAGTATGCTAGTGTTAGATACGCAGTATTTT
CDR3 protein: CSASMLVLDTQYF

V gene: TRBV5-1
J gene: TRBJ1-2
clone size: NA
D gene: TRBD1
CDR3 length: 13
CDR3 DNA: TGCGCCAGCAGCTTGACAGGGGAGGATGGCTACACCTTC
CDR3 protein: CASSLTGEDGYTF

V gene: TRBV6-1
J gene: TRBJ1-2
clone size: NA
D gene: NA
CDR3 length: 13
CDR3 DNA: TGTGCCAGCAGTGAGCAGACAGCCTATGGCTACACCTTC
CDR3 protein: CASSEQTAYGYTF

V gene: TRBV3-1/TRBV3-2
J gene: TRBJ1-1
clone size: NA
D gene: NA
CDR3 length: 14
CDR3 DNA: TGTGCCAGCAACTTCGGGGTCGGCAACACTGAAGCTTTCTTT
CDR3 protein: CASNFGVGNTEAFF

V gene: TRBV7-6
J gene: TRBJ2-7
clone size: NA
D gene: TRBD2
CDR3 length: 20
CDR3 DNA: TGTGCCAGCAGCTTAGATCCGGCAGATGCCTCTAGCGGGGGGGCATACGAGCAGTACTTC
CDR3 protein: CASSLDPADASSGGAYEQYF

V gene: TRBV10-3
J gene: TRBJ1-3
clone size: NA
D gene: NA
CDR3 length: 15
CDR3 DNA: TGTGCCATCAGTGAGCCCCGGGTCGCCGGAAACACCATATATTTT
CDR3 protein: CAISEPRVAGNTIYF

V gene: TRBV5-1
J gene: TRBJ2-5
clone size: NA
D gene: NA
CDR3 length: 12
CDR3 DNA: TGCGCCAGCAGCTTGTCCGGAGAGACCCAGTACTTC
CDR3 protein: CASSLSGETQYF

V gene: TRBV5-1
J gene: TRBJ1-2
clone size: NA
D gene: TRBD1
CDR3 length: 15
CDR3 DNA: TGCGCCAGCAGCTTCAATTACAGGGGTGACTATGGCTACACCTTC
CDR3 protein: CASSFNYRGDYGYTF

V gene: TRBV25-1
J gene: TRBJ2-5
clone size: NA
D gene: TRBD2
CDR3 length: 16
CDR3 DNA: TGTGCCAGCAGTCTCCTAGCGGGGGGGCCGGGGGAGACCCAGTACTTC
CDR3 protein: CASSLLAGGPGETQYF

V gene: TRBV7-9
J gene: TRBJ1-3
clone size: NA
D gene: NA
CDR3 length: 12
CDR3 DNA: TGTGCCAGCAGCTTAGGCGGGAACACCATATATTTT
CDR3 protein: CASSLGGNTIYF

V gene: TRBV15
J gene: TRBJ1-1
clone size: NA
D gene: NA
CDR3 length: 12
CDR3 DNA: TGTGCCACGCGACAGCTTAGCACTGAAGCTTTCTTT
CDR3 protein: CATRQLSTEAFF

V gene: TRBV9
J gene: TRBJ1-4
clone size: NA
D gene: TRBD1
CDR3 length: 17
CDR3 DNA: TGTGCCAGCAGCGTAGGGGTAGGGGGCACCTCCAGTGAAAAACTGTTTTTT
CDR3 protein: CASSVGVGGTSSEKLFF

V gene: TRBV12-3/TRBV12-4
J gene: TRBJ1-2
clone size: NA
D gene: NA
CDR3 length: 11
CDR3 DNA: TGTGCCAGCAGTTTAGGACAGGACTACACCTTC
CDR3 protein: CASSLGQDYTF

V gene: TRBV5-1
J gene: TRBJ2-1
clone size: NA
D gene: NA
CDR3 length: 15
CDR3 DNA: TGCGCCAGCAGCAGGACAGGTGGAGGGTATAATGAGCAGTTCTTC
CDR3 protein: CASSRTGGGYNEQFF

V gene: TRBV12-3/TRBV12-4
J gene: TRBJ1-2
clone size: NA
D gene: NA
CDR3 length: 13
CDR3 DNA: TGTGCCAGCACCTCGAGGGGGTGGCATGGCTACACCTTC
CDR3 protein: CASTSRGWHGYTF

V gene: TRBV6-4
J gene: TRBJ2-3
clone size: NA
D gene: TRBD2
CDR3 length: 15
CDR3 DNA: TGTGCCAGCAGTGACTCCGGGGGGGCGACAGATACGCAGTATTTT
CDR3 protein: CASSDSGGATDTQYF

V gene: TRBV20-1
J gene: TRBJ1-2
clone size: NA
D gene: NA
CDR3 length: 11
CDR3 DNA: TGCAGTGCTCTACCGGACTATGGCTACACCTTC
CDR3 protein: CSALPDYGYTF

V gene: TRBV10-2
J gene: TRBJ1-2
clone size: NA
D gene: NA
CDR3 length: 16
CDR3 DNA: TGCGCCAGCAGTGACCCCTACGCGGGGGGGGCTCCCGGCTACACCTTC
CDR3 protein: CASSDPYAGGAPGYTF

V gene: TRBV2
J gene: TRBJ1-5
clone size: NA
D gene: NA
CDR3 length: 15
CDR3 DNA: TGTGCCAGCGGGAGTTTAGGTCTGCGCAATCAGCCCCAGCATTTT
CDR3 protein: CASGSLGLRNQPQHF

V gene: TRBV20-1
J gene: TRBJ1-2
clone size: once
D gene: NA
CDR3 length: 11
CDR3 DNA: TGCAGTGCTAGACTGAGATTAGGCTACACCTTC
CDR3 protein: CSARLRLGYTF

V gene: TRBV15
J gene: TRBJ1-5
clone size: few
D gene: NA
CDR3 length: 14
CDR3 DNA: TGTGCCACCAGCAGAGATGTACGAGATCAGCCCCAGCATTTT
CDR3 protein: CATSRDVRDQPQHF

V gene: TRBV14
J gene: TRBJ2-2
clone size: NA
D gene: NA
CDR3 length: 13
CDR3 DNA: TGTGCCAGCAGTGGACTTTTCACCGGGGAGCTGTTTTTT
CDR3 protein: CASSGLFTGELFF

V gene: TRBV2
J gene: TRBJ1-2
clone size: NA
D gene: TRBD1
CDR3 length: 15
CDR3 DNA: TGTGCCAGCAGTGAAGTTGGAGGGGGCGGCTATGGCTACACCTTC
CDR3 protein: CASSEVGGGGYGYTF

V gene: TRBV19
J gene: TRBJ1-5
clone size: NA
D gene: TRBD1
CDR3 length: 15
CDR3 DNA: TGTGCCAGTAGTATTGACAGGGGTAGCAATCAGCCCCAGCATTTT
CDR3 protein: CASSIDRGSNQPQHF

V gene: TRBV5-8
J gene: TRBJ2-7
clone size: NA
D gene: NA
CDR3 length: 12
CDR3 DNA: TGTGCCAGCAGCCCACCGACGGGGGAGCAGTACTTC
CDR3 protein: CASSPPTGEQYF

V gene: TRBV5-1
J gene: TRBJ1-3
clone size: NA
D gene: NA
CDR3 length: 16
CDR3 DNA: TGCGCCAGCCTCCCAGATCAACGGGGTTCTGGAAACACCATATATTTT
CDR3 protein: CASLPDQRGSGNTIYF

V gene: TRBV5-1
J gene: TRBJ1-5
clone size: NA
D gene: TRBD1
CDR3 length: 14
CDR3 DNA: TGCGCCAGCAGCCCGACAGGGGGGGAGCAGCCCCAGCATTTT
CDR3 protein: CASSPTGGEQPQHF

V gene: TRBV12-5
J gene: TRBJ2-1
clone size: NA
D gene: TRBD1
CDR3 length: 14
CDR3 DNA: TGTGCTAGTGGTTTGCCAGGACAGGCCGTAGGTCAGTTCTTC
CDR3 protein: CASGLPGQAVGQFF

V gene: TRBV9
J gene: TRBJ2-5
clone size: NA
D gene: TRBD2
CDR3 length: 16
CDR3 DNA: TGTGCCAGCAGCGTAGGGGTGACTAGCGGGGCCGAGACCCAGTACTTC
CDR3 protein: CASSVGVTSGAETQYF

V gene: TRBV7-6
J gene: TRBJ2-1
clone size: NA
D gene: TRBD1
CDR3 length: 12
CDR3 DNA: TGTGCCAGCAGCCCACAGGGGTATGAGCAGTTCTTC
CDR3 protein: CASSPQGYEQFF

V gene: TRBV5-1
J gene: TRBJ2-2
clone size: NA
D gene: NA
CDR3 length: 14
CDR3 DNA: TGCGCCAGCAGCTCCGGGATCTACACCGGGGAGCTGTTTTTT
CDR3 protein: CASSSGIYTGELFF

V gene: TRBV6-1
J gene: TRBJ2-3
clone size: NA
D gene: TRBD1
CDR3 length: 16
CDR3 DNA: TGTGCCAGCAGTGAACATACAGGGGTGATTGGAGATACGCAGTATTTT
CDR3 protein: CASSEHTGVIGDTQYF

V gene: TRBV11-1
J gene: TRBJ2-6
clone size: NA
D gene: NA
CDR3 length: 16
CDR3 DNA: TGTGCCAGCAGCTTCCGTAGACTCTCTGGGGCCAACGTCCTGACTTTC
CDR3 protein: CASSFRRLSGANVLTF

V gene: TRBV4-2
J gene: TRBJ2-3
clone size: NA
D gene: TRBD2
CDR3 length: 16
CDR3 DNA: TGTGCCAGCAGCTTCGTACGGCGGGGGGGTACAGATACGCAGTATTTT
CDR3 protein: CASSFVRRGGTDTQYF